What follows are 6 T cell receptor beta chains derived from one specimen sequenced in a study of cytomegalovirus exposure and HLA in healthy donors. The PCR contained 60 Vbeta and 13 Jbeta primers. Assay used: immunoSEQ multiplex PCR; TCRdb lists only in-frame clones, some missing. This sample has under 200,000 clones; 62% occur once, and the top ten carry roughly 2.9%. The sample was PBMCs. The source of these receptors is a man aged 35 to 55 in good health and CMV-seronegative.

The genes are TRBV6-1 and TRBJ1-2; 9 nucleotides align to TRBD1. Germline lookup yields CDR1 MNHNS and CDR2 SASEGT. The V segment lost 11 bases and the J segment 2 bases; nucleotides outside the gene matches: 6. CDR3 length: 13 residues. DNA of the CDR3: TGTGCCGGCGGGGACAGGGTGAACTATGGCTACACCTTC. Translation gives CAGGDRVNYGYTF.

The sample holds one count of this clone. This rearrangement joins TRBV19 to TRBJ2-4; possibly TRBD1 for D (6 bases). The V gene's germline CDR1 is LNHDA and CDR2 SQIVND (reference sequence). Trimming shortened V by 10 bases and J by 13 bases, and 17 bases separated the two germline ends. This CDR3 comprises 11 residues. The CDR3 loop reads CATTRQEKQYF. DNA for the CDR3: TGTGCCACCACCCGACAGGAGAAGCAGTACTTC.

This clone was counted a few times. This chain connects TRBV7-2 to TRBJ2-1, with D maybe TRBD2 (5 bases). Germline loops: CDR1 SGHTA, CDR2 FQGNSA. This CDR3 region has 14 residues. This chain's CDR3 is CATRGSGSYNEQFF. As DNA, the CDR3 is TGTGCAACCCGCGGGTCTGGCTCCTACAATGAGCAGTTCTTC.

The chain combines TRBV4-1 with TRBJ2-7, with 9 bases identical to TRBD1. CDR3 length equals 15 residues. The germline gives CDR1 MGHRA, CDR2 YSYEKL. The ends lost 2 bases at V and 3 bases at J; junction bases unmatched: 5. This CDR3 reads CASSQSPGQGYEQYF. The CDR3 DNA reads TGCGCCAGCAGCCAATCCCCGGGACAGGGCTACGAGCAGTACTTC.

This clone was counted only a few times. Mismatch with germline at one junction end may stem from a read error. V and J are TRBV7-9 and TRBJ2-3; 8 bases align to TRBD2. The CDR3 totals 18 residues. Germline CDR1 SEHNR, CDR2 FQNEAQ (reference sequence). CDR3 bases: TGTTCCAGCAGCCCCGGGTCGAGCGGGGGCACCCCCGCAGATACGCAGTATTTT. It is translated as CSSSPGSSGGTPADTQYF. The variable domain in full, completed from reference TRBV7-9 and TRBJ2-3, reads DTGVSQNPRHKITKRGQNVTFRCDPISEHNRLYWYRQTLGQGPEFLTYFQNEAQLEKSRLLSDRFSAERPKGSFSTLEIQRTEQGDSAMYLCSSSPGSSGGTPADTQYFGPGTRLTVL.

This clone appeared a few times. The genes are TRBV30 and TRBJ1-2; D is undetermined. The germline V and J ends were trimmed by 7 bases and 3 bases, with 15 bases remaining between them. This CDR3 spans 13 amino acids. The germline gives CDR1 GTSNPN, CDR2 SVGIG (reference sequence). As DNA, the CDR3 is TGTGCCTCGATGGACGGGATCCACTATGGCTACACCTTC. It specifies CASMDGIHYGYTF.